These 25 T cell receptor beta chains share one sample of origin, sequenced in a study of response to subunit inactivated influenza vaccine. TCRdb itself ran the RT-PCR reads through MiXCR, one entry per CDR3 protein. Found here are some 500,000 distinct CDR3 sequences, approximately 16% of them singletons; the top ten hold 2.5% to 3.5%. The material was CD4+ T cells sorted from PBMCs, obtained less than 30 months after vaccination. The receptors stem from a man in his fifties or sixties who received an inactivated influenza vaccine.

In its sample, this clonotype was seen a few times. The chain combines TRBV14 with TRBJ1-1; a possible D gene is TRBD1 (5 bases). Germline V gene data show CDR1 as SGHDN and CDR2 as FVKESK. The CDR3 contains 13 residues. V lost 1 base, J lost 4 bases, and 7 bases lay in between. CDR3 protein: CASSQAGPTEAFF. CDR3 in DNA: TGTGCCAGCAGCCAAGCAGGGCCCACTGAAGCTTTCTTT.

The chain employs TRBV2 and TRBJ1-2, with D perhaps matching TRBD1 (6 bases). The germline V and J ends were trimmed by 7 bases and 7 bases, with 16 bases remaining between them. This CDR3 region has 13 residues. Per the germline V gene, CDR1 is SNHLY and CDR2 is FYNNEI. DNA for the CDR3: TGTGCCAGCACTGCAGGGGATGGCTTTGGCTACACCTTC. This encodes CASTAGDGFGYTF. The full variable domain, in which reference TRBV2 and TRBJ1-2 provide the parts outside the CDR3, is EPEVTQTPSHQVTQMGQEVILRCVPISNHLYFYWYRQILGQKVEFLVSFYNNEISEKSEIFDDQFSVERPDGSNFTLKIRSTKLEDSAMYFCASTAGDGFGYTFGSGTRLTVV.

A few counts support this clonotype. The chain employs TRBV5-5 and TRBJ2-2, with 9 bases fitting TRBD1. Trimming removed 4 bases from V and 5 bases from J; junction bases left unmatched: 12. The CDR3 covers 17 residues. Germline-derived CDR1 and CDR2 are SGHKS and YYEKEE (reference sequence). As DNA, the CDR3 is TGTGCCAGCAGCGGGCACACCGGGACAGGGTATACCGGGGAGCTGTTTTTT. Its protein is CASSGHTGTGYTGELFF.

This clonotype came up many times. V and J are TRBV20-1 and TRBJ2-1; D unresolved. Trimming removed 6 bases from V and 12 bases from J, with 15 bases in between. Germline values: CDR1 DFQATT, CDR2 SNEGSKA (reference sequence). This CDR3 comprises 11 residues. This chain's CDR3 is CSAPIYPSQFF. CDR3 in DNA: TGCAGTGCGCCCATTTATCCTTCGCAGTTCTTC.

The chain is built from TRBV18 and TRBJ2-2; TRBD1 matches 10 bases. This CDR3 is 16 amino acids long. The trim removed 6 bases at V and 6 bases at J, leaving 10 bases unmatched. Germline CDR1 KGHSH, CDR2 LQKENI. The DNA for the CDR3 is TGTGCCAGCTCCCCGGGACAGGGGACTGGCGCCGGGGAGCTGTTTTTT. Its translation: CASSPGQGTGAGELFF.

This clonotype was detected many times. The chain carries TRBV6-5 and TRBJ2-7; D possibly corresponds to TRBD1 (7 bases). The germline V gene encodes CDR1 MNHEY and CDR2 SVGAGI. The CDR3 spans 12 residues. V lost 6 bases and J lost 4, with 10 bases in between. The CDR3 protein is CASRTGRYEQYF. In DNA form, the CDR3 reads TGTGCCAGCAGGACAGGGAGGTACGAGCAGTACTTC.

This clonotype was seen a few times. V usage is TRBV30 and J usage is TRBJ1-5; tentative D call: TRBD1 (5 bases). The CDR3 is made up of 11 amino acids. From germline, CDR1 is GTSNPN and CDR2 SVGIG (reference sequence). With 8 bases removed from V and 4 bases from J, the gap between germline ends came to 9 bases. In nucleotides, the CDR3 is TGTGCCGGGGGTTTAAATCAGCCCCAGCATTTT. Amino acid sequence: CAGGLNQPQHF.

The sample holds a few counts of this clonotype. This chain links TRBV20-1 with TRBJ1-5; 7 positions agree with TRBD1. The germline V gene encodes CDR1 DFQATT and CDR2 SNEGSKA (reference sequence). CDR3 size: 16 residues. The V and J ends lost 0 bases and 8 bases, in that order; junction bases with no gene match: 13. In DNA form, the CDR3 reads TGCAGTGCTAGAGATTGGACAGGAGGCCTCTCTAAGCCCCAGCATTTT. This codes for CSARDWTGGLSKPQHF.

The J gene is TRBJ1-1, the V gene TRBV12-3 or TRBV12-4, with a possible D match to TRBD1 (5 bases). The CDR3 is made up of 18 amino acids. V was clipped by 5 bases and J by 1 base, with 23 bases between them. The CDR3 DNA is TGTGCCAGCAGTCCCCCCGTAGTGGAGGGGCTATGGAACACTGAAGCTTTCTTT. Protein sequence: CASSPPVVEGLWNTEAFF.

This clonotype was counted only a few times. The chain uses TRBV12-3 or TRBV12-4 and TRBJ2-3, with a weak D call TRBD1 (6 bases). The V end was cut by 4 bases, the J end by 1 base, with 15 bases between. The CDR3 is made up of 16 amino acids. This chain's CDR3 is CASSSHLGAGTDTQYF. Written as DNA, the CDR3 is TGTGCCAGCAGTTCCCATTTGGGGGCGGGCACAGATACGCAGTATTTT.

This chain connects TRBV5-5 to TRBJ1-6, with D tentatively TRBD1 (6 bases). This CDR3 has 16 amino acids. With 1 base removed from V and 7 bases from J, the gap between germline ends came to 15 bases. Germline values: CDR1 SGHKS, CDR2 YYEKEE (reference sequence). The CDR3 protein is CASSLSRQGRNSPLHF. The CDR3 DNA reads TGTGCCAGCAGCTTGTCAAGGCAGGGGAGAAATTCACCCCTCCACTTT.

This chain joins TRBV7-6 and TRBJ2-7, with D possibly being TRBD1 (6 bases). Germline CDR1 is SGHVS and CDR2 is FNYEAQ. This CDR3 is built from 16 residues. With 5 bases removed from V and 2 bases from J, the gap between germline ends came to 19 bases. As DNA, the CDR3 is TGTGCCAGCAGCCGCCTCCCTCTTGGACAGCCCTACGAGCAGTACTTC. Translation: CASSRLPLGQPYEQYF. The complete variable domain, with remaining parts taken from reference TRBV7-6 and TRBJ2-7, reads GAGVSQSPRYKVTKRGQDVALRCDPISGHVSLYWYRQALGQGPEFLTYFNYEAQQDKSGLPNDRFSAERPEGSISTLTIQRTEQRDSAMYRCASSRLPLGQPYEQYFGPGTRLTVT.

This clonotype was picked up a small number of times. The V and J genes are TRBV28 and TRBJ1-1; possibly TRBD1 for D (5 bases). This CDR3 comprises 13 residues. The V gene's germline CDR1 is MDHEN and CDR2 SYDVKM. Trimming removed 6 bases at V and 6 bases at J, with 14 bases between. The CDR3 is CASRRDQYSEAFF. As DNA, the CDR3 is TGTGCCAGCAGAAGGGACCAATACTCTGAAGCTTTCTTT. Together with reference TRBV28 and TRBJ1-1, the CDR3 gives the full variable domain: DVKVTQSSRYLVKRTGEKVFLECVQDMDHENMFWYRQDPGLGLRLIYFSYDVKMKEKGDIPEGYSVSREKKERFSLILESASTNQTSMYLCASRRDQYSEAFFGQGTRLTVV.

The V call is TRBV7-2, the J call TRBJ1-5; 8 bases are shared with TRBD1. From germline, CDR1 is SGHTA and CDR2 FQGNSA. CDR3 size: 14 residues. J lost 6 bases, V lost 5 bases, and 6 bases had no gene match. CDR3 in DNA: TGTGCCAGCAGCAACGGACAGGGACTTCAGCCCCAGCATTTT. Its protein is CASSNGQGLQPQHF.

The V gene is TRBV19, the J gene TRBJ2-1, with D possibly matching TRBD2 (6 bases). This CDR3 region has 14 residues. Germline V gene data show CDR1 as LNHDA and CDR2 as SQIVND (reference sequence). Trimming stripped 7 bases from V and 2 bases from J, with 12 bases between. CDR3 sequence reads: CASMTRRPYNEQFF. The CDR3 DNA sequence: TGTGCCAGTATGACTAGGCGTCCCTACAATGAGCAGTTCTTC.

This chain uses TRBV9 with TRBJ2-1; no clear D gene. The V and J ends lost 3 bases and 9 bases respectively, with 13 bases between them. The germline gives CDR1 SGDLS, CDR2 YYNGEE. CDR3 length: 13 residues. The CDR3 here is CASSATMLGEQFF. CDR3 DNA: TGTGCCAGCAGCGCAACGATGTTAGGTGAGCAGTTCTTC. Combining the CDR3 with reference TRBV9 and TRBJ2-1 gives the whole variable domain DSGVTQTPKHLITATGQRVTLRCSPRSGDLSVYWYQQSLDQGLQFLIQYYNGEERAKGNILERFSAQQFPDLHSELNLSSLELGDSALYFCASSATMLGEQFFGPGTRLTVL.

The genes are TRBV5-1 and TRBJ2-2, with TRBD2 identical over 11 bases. The CDR3 is 21 residues long. V shed 7 bases, J shed 0 bases, and the junction held 20 bases outside the gene matches. In germline, CDR1 is SGHRS, CDR2 YFSETQ. The CDR3 sequence: CASSRTLTSGGFSANTGELFF. CDR3 bases: TGCGCCAGCTCCAGAACACTTACTAGCGGGGGTTTTTCCGCGAACACCGGGGAGCTGTTTTTT. Drawing the rest from reference TRBV5-1 and TRBJ2-2, the complete variable domain is KAGVTQTPRYLIKTRGQQVTLSCSPISGHRSVSWYQQTPGQGLQFLFEYFSETQRNKGNFPGRFSGRQFSNSRSEMNVSTLELGDSALYLCASSRTLTSGGFSANTGELFFGEGSRLTVL.

This clonotype was recorded a few times. V gene TRBV12-3 or TRBV12-4 combines with J gene TRBJ2-2; no definite D call. The length of the CDR3 is 13 residues. V gave up 1 base and J gave up 6 bases, with 6 bases separating them. The CDR3 nucleotides are TGTGCCAGCAGTTTAGGGGTAGCCGGGGAGCTGTTTTTT. Translating gives CASSLGVAGELFF.

The J gene is TRBJ2-2, the V gene TRBV11-2; the D gene is possibly TRBD2 (6 bases). CDR3 length: 15 residues. The V end was cut by 1 base, the J end by 4 bases, with 10 bases between. In germline, CDR1 is SGHAT, CDR2 FQNNGV. The CDR3 protein is CASSLVGRGTGELFF. CDR3 in DNA: TGTGCCAGCAGCTTAGTGGGGCGGGGCACCGGGGAGCTGTTTTTT. The whole variable domain, filled in from reference TRBV11-2 and TRBJ2-2, reads EAGVAQSPRYKIIEKRQSVAFWCNPISGHATLYWYQQILGQGPKLLIQFQNNGVVDDSQLPKDRFSAERLKGVDSTLKIQPAKLEDSAVYLCASSLVGRGTGELFFGEGSRLTVL.

The V gene is TRBV7-2, the J gene TRBJ2-4, with D possibly TRBD1 on 7 matching bases. V was cut by 5 bases and J by 2 bases, with 13 bases left in between. Germline CDR1 SGHTA, CDR2 FQGNSA. This CDR3 spans 15 amino acids. The chain's CDR3 is CASSGAGGTKNIQYF. The CDR3 region has the DNA TGTGCCAGCAGCGGGGCAGGGGGGACCAAAAACATTCAGTACTTC. Based on the CDR3 plus reference TRBV7-2 and TRBJ2-4, the full variable domain is GAGVSQSPSNKVTEKGKDVELRCDPISGHTALYWYRQSLGQGLEFLIYFQGNSAPDKSGLPSDRFSAERTGGSVSTLTIQRTQQEDSAVYLCASSGAGGTKNIQYFGAGTRLSVL.

The CDR3, as DNA: TGTGCCAGCAGCGTAGACGCATTATCGGGCGAGCAGTACTTC. Translated, it gives CASSVDALSGEQYF. The chain combines TRBV9 with TRBJ2-7; no clear D. The CDR3 totals 14 residues. The germline gives CDR1 SGDLS, CDR2 YYNGEE. The V and J ends lost 0 bases and 6 bases respectively, with 13 bases between them.

Only a few counts were recorded for this clonotype. CDR3 DNA sequence: TGCAGTGCTAGCCGTTTCGCGAACACCGGGGAGCTGTTTTTT. Encoded protein: CSASRFANTGELFF. The genes are TRBV20-1 and TRBJ2-2; unclear D gene. Trimming removed 3 bases from V and 0 bases from J, with 8 bases in between. The germline CDR1 and CDR2 sequences are DFQATT and SNEGSKA (reference sequence). The CDR3 length is 14 residues.

This clonotype was found many times. J is TRBJ2-3 and V is TRBV20-1; 12 nucleotides align to TRBD2. Germline assignment: CDR1 DFQATT and CDR2 SNEGSKA (reference sequence). Germline trimming cut 5 bases from V and 5 bases from J; bases unmatched to any gene: 11. The CDR3 contains 16 residues. The CDR3 reads CSAGKTSGGAGDTQYF. The CDR3 coding sequence is TGCAGTGCTGGAAAGACTAGCGGGGGAGCTGGAGATACGCAGTATTTT.

This clonotype was observed a few times. The chain combines TRBV20-1 with TRBJ2-7; the D is unclear. Germline CDR1 and CDR2: DFQATT and SNEGSKA (reference sequence). V lost 2 bases and J 2 bases, leaving 4 bases between the germline ends. This CDR3 has 11 residues. CDR3 residues: CSARQAYEQYF. The CDR3 DNA is TGCAGTGCTAGACAGGCCTACGAGCAGTACTTC.

This clonotype was seen many times. J is TRBJ2-7 and V is TRBV10-3, with TRBD1 matching over 9 bases. CDR1 ENHRY and CDR2 SYGVKD come from the germline V gene. With V trimmed by 4 bases and J by 6 bases, 7 bases remained unmatched. This CDR3 contains 14 residues. The CDR3 coding sequence is TGTGCCATCAGTGTGGGACAGGGCGTATCCGAGCAGTACTTC. Translating gives CAISVGQGVSEQYF.